This T cell receptor (beta chain) was sequenced during a study of T cell responses to AZD1222 COVID-19 vaccine. Repertoires were generated with immunoSEQ multiplex PCR, while TCRdb's copy carries only in-frame clones and drops some. The data show some 170,000 clones, approximately 91% seen once. Overall study findings and caveats: Most donors were white British, females outnumbered males, and clonal diversity was possibly underestimated. Following two doses of AZD1222, Spike-specific TCR breadth and depth rose.

The CDR3 runs to 14 residues. After removal of 2 bases from V and 6 bases from J, the junction contained 9 bases not matched to a gene. Germline lookup yields CDR1 GTSNPN and CDR2 SVGIG (reference sequence). Worth noting for this clone: The target antigen is unknown.

The V and J genes are TRBV30 and TRBJ1-2; 7 positions agree with TRBD1. The clonotype comes from an adult who received the AZD1222 COVID-19 vaccine. This material consisted of peripheral blood, taken 28 days after the second AZD1222 dose. The CDR3 loop reads CAWSPTGTTNGYTF. CDR3 coding DNA: TGTGCCTGGAGTCCGACAGGGACAACGAATGGCTACACCTTC.